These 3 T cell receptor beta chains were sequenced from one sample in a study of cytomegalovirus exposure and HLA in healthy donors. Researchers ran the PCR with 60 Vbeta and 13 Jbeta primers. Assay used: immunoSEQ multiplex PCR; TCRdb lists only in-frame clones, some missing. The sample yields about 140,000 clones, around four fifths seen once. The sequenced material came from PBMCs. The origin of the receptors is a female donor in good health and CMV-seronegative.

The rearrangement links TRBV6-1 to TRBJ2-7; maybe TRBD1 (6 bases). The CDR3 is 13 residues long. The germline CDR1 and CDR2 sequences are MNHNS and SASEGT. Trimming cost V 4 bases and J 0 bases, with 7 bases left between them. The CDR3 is CASSATGSYEQYF. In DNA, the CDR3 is TGTGCCAGCAGTGCGACAGGCTCCTACGAGCAGTACTTC.

For the CDR3, the DNA is TGTGCCAGCACCGGTCCGGGAGGATCCAGGGTTGGGGCCAACGTCCTGACTTTC. Translated, it gives CASTGPGGSRVGANVLTF. This sequence joins TRBV2 and TRBJ2-6, with 7 bases identical to TRBD2. Germline V lookup: CDR1 SNHLY, CDR2 FYNNEI. This CDR3 spans 18 amino acids. The ends lost 7 bases at V and 3 bases at J; junction bases unmatched: 15. The variable domain in full, with the rest retrieved from reference TRBV2 and TRBJ2-6, is EPEVTQTPSHQVTQMGQEVILRCVPISNHLYFYWYRQILGQKVEFLVSFYNNEISEKSEIFDDQFSVERPDGSNFTLKIRSTKLEDSAMYFCASTGPGGSRVGANVLTFGAGSRLTVL.

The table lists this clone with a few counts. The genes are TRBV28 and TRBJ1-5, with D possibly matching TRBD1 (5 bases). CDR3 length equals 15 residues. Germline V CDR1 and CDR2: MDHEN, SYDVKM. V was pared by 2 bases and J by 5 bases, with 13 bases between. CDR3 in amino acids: CASSLPSRGDQPQHF. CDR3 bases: TGTGCCAGCAGTTTACCTTCCCGGGGGGATCAGCCCCAGCATTTT.